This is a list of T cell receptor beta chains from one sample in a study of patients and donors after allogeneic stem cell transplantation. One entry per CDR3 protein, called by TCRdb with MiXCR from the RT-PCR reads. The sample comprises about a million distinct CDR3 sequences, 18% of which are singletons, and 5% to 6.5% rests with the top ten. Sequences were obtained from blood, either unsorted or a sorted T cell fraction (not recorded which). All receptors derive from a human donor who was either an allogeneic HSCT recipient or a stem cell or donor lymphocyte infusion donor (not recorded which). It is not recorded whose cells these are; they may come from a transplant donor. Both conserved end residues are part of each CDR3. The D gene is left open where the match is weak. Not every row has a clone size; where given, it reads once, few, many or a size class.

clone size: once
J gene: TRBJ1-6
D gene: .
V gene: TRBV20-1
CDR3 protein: CSARDMISYNSPLHF
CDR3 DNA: TGCAGTGCTAGAGATATGATCTCCTATAATTCACCCCTCCACTTT

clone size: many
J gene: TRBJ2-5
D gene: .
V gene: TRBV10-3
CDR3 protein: CASSGGGTQYF
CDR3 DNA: TGTGCCTCCTCCGGGGGTGGGACCCAGTACTTC

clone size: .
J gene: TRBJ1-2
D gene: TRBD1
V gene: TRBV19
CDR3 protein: CASSRQGGLHGYTF
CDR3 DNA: TGTGCCAGTTCCCGACAGGGAGGGCTCCATGGCTACACCTTC

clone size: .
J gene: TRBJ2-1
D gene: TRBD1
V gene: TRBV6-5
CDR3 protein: CASSYSEGQGSNEQFF
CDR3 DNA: TGTGCCAGCAGTTACTCGGAGGGACAGGGGTCCAATGAGCAGTTCTTC

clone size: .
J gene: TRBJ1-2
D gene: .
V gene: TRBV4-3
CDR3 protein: CASSRLDGAANYGYTF
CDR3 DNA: TGCGCCAGCAGCCGATTGGACGGGGCGGCGAACTATGGCTACACCTTC

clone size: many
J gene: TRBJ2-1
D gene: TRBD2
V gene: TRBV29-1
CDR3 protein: CSVAGLAGYEQFF
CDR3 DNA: TGCAGCGTAGCCGGACTAGCGGGATATGAGCAGTTCTTC

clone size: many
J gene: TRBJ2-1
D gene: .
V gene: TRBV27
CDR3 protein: CASSPSGRSYNEQFF
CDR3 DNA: TGTGCCTCTTCGCCCTCGGGGCGCTCCTACAATGAGCAGTTCTTC

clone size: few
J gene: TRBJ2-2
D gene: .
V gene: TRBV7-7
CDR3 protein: CASSLYTDTGELFF
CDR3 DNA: TGTGCTAGCAGCCTATATACGGACACCGGGGAGCTGTTTTTT

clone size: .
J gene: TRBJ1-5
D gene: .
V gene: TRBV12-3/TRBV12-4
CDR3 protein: CASSLLTKGNQPQHF
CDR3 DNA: TGTGCCAGCAGTTTATTAACGAAGGGCAATCAGCCCCAGCATTTT

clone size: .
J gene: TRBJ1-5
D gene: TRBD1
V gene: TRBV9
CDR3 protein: CASNPTGDVNQPQHF
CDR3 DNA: TGTGCCAGCAACCCGACAGGGGACGTAAATCAGCCCCAGCATTTT

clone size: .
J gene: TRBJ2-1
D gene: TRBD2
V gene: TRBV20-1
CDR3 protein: CSAVTSERGTYNEQFF
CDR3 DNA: TGCAGTGCTGTGACCTCGGAGCGGGGTACCTACAATGAGCAGTTCTTC

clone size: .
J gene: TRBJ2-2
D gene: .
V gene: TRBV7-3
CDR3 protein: CASSLMAGVNTGELFF
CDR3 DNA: TGTGCCAGCAGCTTAATGGCAGGGGTGAACACCGGGGAGCTGTTTTTT

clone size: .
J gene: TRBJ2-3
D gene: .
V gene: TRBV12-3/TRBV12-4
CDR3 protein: CASTPTTGTDTQYF
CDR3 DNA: TGTGCCAGCACCCCTACGACGGGCACAGATACGCAGTATTTT

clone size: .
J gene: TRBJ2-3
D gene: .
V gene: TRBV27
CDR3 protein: CASSSLYTQYF
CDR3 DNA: TGTGCCAGCAGTTCCCTATATACGCAGTATTTT

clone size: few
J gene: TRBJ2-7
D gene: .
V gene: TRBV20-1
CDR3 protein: CSAAAGTRTYEQYF
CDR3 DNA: TGCAGTGCTGCCGCCGGGACCCGAACCTACGAGCAGTACTTC

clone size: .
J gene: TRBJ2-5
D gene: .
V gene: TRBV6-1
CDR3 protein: CASSVRGGPTETQYF
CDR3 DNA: TGTGCCAGCAGCGTGAGGGGCGGGCCTACAGAGACCCAGTACTTC

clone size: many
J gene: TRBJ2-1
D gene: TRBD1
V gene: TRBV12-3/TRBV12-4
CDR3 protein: CASTLRGRGPYNEQFF
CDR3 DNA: TGTGCCAGCACCCTCAGGGGGCGCGGCCCCTACAATGAGCAGTTCTTC

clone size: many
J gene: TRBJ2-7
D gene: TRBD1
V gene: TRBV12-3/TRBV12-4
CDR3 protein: CASSEGQGPYEQYF
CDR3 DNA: TGTGCCAGCAGTGAGGGACAGGGTCCCTACGAGCAGTACTTC

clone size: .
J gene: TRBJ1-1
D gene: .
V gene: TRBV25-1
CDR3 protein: CASSESLGQDTEAFF
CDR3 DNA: TGTGCCAGCAGTGAGTCACTGGGGCAGGACACTGAAGCTTTCTTT

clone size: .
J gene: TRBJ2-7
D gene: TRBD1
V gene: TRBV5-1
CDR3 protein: CATGDRSSYEQYF
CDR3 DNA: TGCGCCACCGGGGACAGGAGTTCCTACGAGCAGTACTTC

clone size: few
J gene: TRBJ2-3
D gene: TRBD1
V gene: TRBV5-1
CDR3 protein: CASSHGQGAMDTQYF
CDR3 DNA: TGCGCCAGCAGCCACGGACAGGGGGCGATGGATACGCAGTATTTT

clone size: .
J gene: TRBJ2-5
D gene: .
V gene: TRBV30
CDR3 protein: CAWSVRQQETQYF
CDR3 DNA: TGTGCCTGGAGTGTACGCCAACAAGAGACCCAGTACTTC

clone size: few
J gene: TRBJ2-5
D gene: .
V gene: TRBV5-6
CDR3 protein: CASSLPRGVGTQYF
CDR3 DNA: TGTGCCAGCAGCTTACCAAGGGGAGTTGGGACCCAGTACTTC

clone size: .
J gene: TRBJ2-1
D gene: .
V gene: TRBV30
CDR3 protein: CAWGRGILGYNEQFF
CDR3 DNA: TGTGCCTGGGGGCGGGGCATCCTGGGCTACAATGAGCAGTTCTTC

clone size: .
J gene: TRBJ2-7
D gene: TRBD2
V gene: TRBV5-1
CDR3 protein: CASSLESGIGSYEQYF
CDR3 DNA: TGCGCCAGCAGCTTGGAAAGCGGGATTGGGTCCTACGAGCAGTACTTC

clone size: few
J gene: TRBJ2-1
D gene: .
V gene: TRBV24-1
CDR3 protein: CATSDPGSAYEQFF
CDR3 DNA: TGTGCCACCAGTGATCCCGGGAGCGCTTATGAGCAGTTCTTC

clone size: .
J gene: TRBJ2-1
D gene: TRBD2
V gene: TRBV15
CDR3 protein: CATSRTNRDYHEQFF
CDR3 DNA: TGTGCCACCAGCAGAACAAACCGGGACTACCATGAGCAGTTCTTC

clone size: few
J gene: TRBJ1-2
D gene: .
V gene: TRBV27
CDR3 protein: CASSLTPPGVINYGYTF
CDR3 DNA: TGTGCCAGCAGTTTAACCCCGCCAGGGGTTATTAACTATGGCTACACCTTC

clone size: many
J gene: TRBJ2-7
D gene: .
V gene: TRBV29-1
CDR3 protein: CSVGAYEQYF
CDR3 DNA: TGCAGCGTTGGGGCCTACGAGCAGTACTTC

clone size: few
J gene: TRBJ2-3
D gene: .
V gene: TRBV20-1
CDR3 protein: CSALETDTQYF
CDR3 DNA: TGCAGTGCCCTCGAGACAGATACGCAGTATTTT

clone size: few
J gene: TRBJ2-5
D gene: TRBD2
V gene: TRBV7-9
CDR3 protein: CASSPSGGSQETQYF
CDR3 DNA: TGTGCCAGCAGCCCCTCGGGGGGGTCCCAAGAGACCCAGTACTTC

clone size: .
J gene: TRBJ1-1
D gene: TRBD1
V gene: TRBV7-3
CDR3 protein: CASSLFRDRVPNTEAFF
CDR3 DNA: TGTGCCAGCAGCCTATTCCGGGACAGGGTTCCGAACACTGAAGCTTTCTTT

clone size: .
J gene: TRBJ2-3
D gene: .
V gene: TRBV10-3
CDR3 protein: CAHRGGSTDTQYF
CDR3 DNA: TGTGCCCACAGAGGAGGTAGCACAGATACGCAGTATTTT

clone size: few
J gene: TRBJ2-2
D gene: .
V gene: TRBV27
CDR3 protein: CASIGRFTGELFF
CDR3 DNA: TGTGCCAGCATTGGGAGGTTCACCGGGGAGCTGTTTTTT

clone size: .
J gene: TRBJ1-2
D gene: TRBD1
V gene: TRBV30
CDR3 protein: CAWGGQGYTF
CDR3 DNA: TGTGCCTGGGGGGGACAGGGCTACACCTTC

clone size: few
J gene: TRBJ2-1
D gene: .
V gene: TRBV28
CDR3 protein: CASSLYPEQFF
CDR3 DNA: TGTGCCAGCAGTTTATACCCCGAGCAGTTCTTC

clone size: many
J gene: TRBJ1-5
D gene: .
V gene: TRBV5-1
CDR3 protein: CASSLEPRTGNQPQHF
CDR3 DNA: TGCGCCAGCAGCTTGGAACCCCGGACAGGCAATCAGCCCCAGCATTTT

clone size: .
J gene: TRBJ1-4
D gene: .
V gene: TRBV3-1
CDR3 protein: CASSQGGRFNEKLFF
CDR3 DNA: TGTGCCAGCAGCCAAGGGGGCAGGTTTAATGAAAAACTGTTTTTT

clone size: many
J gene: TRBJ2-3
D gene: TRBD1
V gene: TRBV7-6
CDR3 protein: CASSLEGTGADTQYF
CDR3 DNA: TGTGCCAGCAGCTTAGAGGGGACAGGGGCAGATACGCAGTATTTT

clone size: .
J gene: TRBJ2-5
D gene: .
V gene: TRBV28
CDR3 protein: CAGRRGGYQETQYF
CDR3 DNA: TGTGCCGGCCGCAGGGGAGGGTACCAAGAGACCCAGTACTTC

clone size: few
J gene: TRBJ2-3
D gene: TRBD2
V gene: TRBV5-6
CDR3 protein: CASSADAGTSTDTQYF
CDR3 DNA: TGTGCCAGCAGCGCAGATGCCGGGACTAGTACAGATACGCAGTATTTT

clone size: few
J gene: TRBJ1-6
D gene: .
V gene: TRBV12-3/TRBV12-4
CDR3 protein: CASTLGPNSPLHF
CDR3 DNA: TGTGCCAGCACCCTCGGTCCAAATTCACCCCTCCACTTT

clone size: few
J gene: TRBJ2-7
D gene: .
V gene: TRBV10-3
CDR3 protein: CAISEVGKTYEQYF
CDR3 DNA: TGTGCCATCAGTGAGGTCGGGAAAACCTACGAGCAGTACTTC

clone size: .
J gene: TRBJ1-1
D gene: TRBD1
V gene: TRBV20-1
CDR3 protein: CSAPRDREAFF
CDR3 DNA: TGCAGTGCCCCTAGGGACAGGGAAGCTTTCTTT

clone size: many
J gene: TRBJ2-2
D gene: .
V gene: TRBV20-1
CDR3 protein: CIQNTGELFF
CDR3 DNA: TGCATCCAGAACACCGGGGAGCTGTTTTTT

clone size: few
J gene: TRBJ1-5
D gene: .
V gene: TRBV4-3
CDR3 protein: CASSQLWRGNQPQHF
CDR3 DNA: TGCGCCAGCAGCCAACTATGGCGGGGGAATCAGCCCCAGCATTTT

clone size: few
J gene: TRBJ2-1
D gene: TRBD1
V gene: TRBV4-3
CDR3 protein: CASSPDDRDGEQFF
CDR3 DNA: TGCGCCAGCAGCCCGGACGACAGGGACGGTGAGCAGTTCTTC